This T cell receptor (beta chain) was captured in a study of human T cells and chemical hapten exposure. The total RNA was obtained from whole blood that was not fractionated. This clonotype has a count of ten or more. The antigen is not known. Findings of the study overall: TCRs whose frequency exceeded 1 in 1000 remained the same following DPC sensitization.

The CDR3 has 13 residues. With 6 bases clipped from V and 7 bases from J, the junction kept 5 bases outside the gene matches. CDR1 is LNHDA and CDR2 is SQIVND in the germline V gene (reference sequence). A single record per CDR3 protein comes from TCRdb applying MiXCR to the 5' RACE reads. The table has about 140,000 distinct CDR3 sequences, around 4.1% seen once. The TCR sequence derives from a female donor in good health. The chain has TRBV19 and TRBJ1-4, with 7 nucleotides matching TRBD1. The CDR3 loop reads CASRTGVIEKLFF. The CDR3 DNA follows: TGTGCCAGTAGAACAGGGGTTATTGAAAAACTGTTTTTT.